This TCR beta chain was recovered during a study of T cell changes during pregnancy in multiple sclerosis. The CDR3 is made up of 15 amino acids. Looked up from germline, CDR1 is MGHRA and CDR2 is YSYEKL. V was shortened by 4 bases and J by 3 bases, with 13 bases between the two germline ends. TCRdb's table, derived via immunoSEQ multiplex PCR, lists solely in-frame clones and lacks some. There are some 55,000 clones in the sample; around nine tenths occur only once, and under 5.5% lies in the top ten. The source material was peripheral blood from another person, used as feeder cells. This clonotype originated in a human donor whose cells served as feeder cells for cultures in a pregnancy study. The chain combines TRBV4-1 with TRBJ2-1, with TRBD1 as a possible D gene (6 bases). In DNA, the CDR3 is TGCGCCAGCAGCCCTCTAGTAGGGGGCTACAATGAGCAGTTCTTC. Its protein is CASSPLVGGYNEQFF.